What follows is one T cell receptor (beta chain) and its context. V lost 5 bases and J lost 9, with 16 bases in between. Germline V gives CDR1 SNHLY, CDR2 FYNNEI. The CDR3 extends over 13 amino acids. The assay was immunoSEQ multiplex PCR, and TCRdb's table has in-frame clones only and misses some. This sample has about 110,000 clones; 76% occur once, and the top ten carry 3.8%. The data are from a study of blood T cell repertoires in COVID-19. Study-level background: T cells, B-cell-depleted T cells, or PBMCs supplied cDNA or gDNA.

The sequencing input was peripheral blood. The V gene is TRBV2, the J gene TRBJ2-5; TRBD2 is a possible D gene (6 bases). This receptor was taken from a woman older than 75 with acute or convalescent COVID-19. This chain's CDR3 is CASSPPEGSAQYF. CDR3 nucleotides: TGTGCCAGCAGTCCGCCGGAGGGGTCGGCCCAGTACTTC.